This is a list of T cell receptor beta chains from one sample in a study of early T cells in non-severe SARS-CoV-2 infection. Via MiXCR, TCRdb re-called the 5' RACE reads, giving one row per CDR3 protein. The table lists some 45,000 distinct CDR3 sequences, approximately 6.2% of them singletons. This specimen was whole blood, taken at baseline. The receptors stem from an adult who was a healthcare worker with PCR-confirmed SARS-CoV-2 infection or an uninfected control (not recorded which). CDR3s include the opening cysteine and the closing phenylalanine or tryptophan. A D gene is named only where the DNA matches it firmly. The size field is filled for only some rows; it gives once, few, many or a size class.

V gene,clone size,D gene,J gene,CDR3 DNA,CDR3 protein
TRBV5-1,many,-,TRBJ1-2,TGCGCCAGCAGCTTTCAGGGATCTAACTATGGCTACACCTTC,CASSFQGSNYGYTF
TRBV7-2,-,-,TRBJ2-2,TGTGCCAGCAGCTCCACCATGACCGGGGAGCTGTTTTTT,CASSSTMTGELFF
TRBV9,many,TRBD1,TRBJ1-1,TGTGCCAGCAGCCCTGACAGGGGGGGGAGGAATACTGAAGCTTTCTTT,CASSPDRGGRNTEAFF
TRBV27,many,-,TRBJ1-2,TGTGCCAGCAGTGCAACAGCTAACTATGGCTACACCTTC,CASSATANYGYTF
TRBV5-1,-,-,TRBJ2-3,TGCGCCAGCAGCTTGGGTAGGGGGGCTGGCACAGATACGCAGTATTTT,CASSLGRGAGTDTQYF
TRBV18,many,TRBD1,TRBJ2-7,TGTGCCAGCTCACCCTTCACAGGGGAATACTCCTACGAGCAGTACTTC,CASSPFTGEYSYEQYF
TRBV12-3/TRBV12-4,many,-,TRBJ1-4,TGTGCCAGCAGTGCCACCTCAGGGTATGTTGGTGAACTGTTTTTT,CASSATSGYVGELFF
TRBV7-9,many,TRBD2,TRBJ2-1,TGTGCCAGCAGCTTACCTGGGACTACCAACAATGAGCAGTTCTTC,CASSLPGTTNNEQFF
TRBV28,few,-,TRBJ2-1,TGTGCCAGCAGTTGGCCGGGGAGCTCCTACAATGAGCAGTTCTTC,CASSWPGSSYNEQFF
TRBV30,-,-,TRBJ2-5,TGTGCCTGGAAATTGGCGGGGGCGATAAGGGAGACCCAGTACTTC,CAWKLAGAIRETQYF
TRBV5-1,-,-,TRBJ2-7,TGCGCCAGCAGCTACGTTCGGGATTTCGAGCAGTACTTC,CASSYVRDFEQYF
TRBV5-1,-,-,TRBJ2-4,TGCGCCAGCAGCTGGGACGGCGAGGGGAACATTCAGTACTTC,CASSWDGEGNIQYF
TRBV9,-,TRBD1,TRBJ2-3,TGTGCCAGCAGCGTACGACAGGGGGCGGATACAGATACGCAGTATTTT,CASSVRQGADTDTQYF
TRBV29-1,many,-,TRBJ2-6,TGCAGCGTTGTAAGCCGCTTCTCTGGGGCCAACGTCCTGACTTTC,CSVVSRFSGANVLTF
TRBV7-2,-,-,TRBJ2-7,TGTGCCAGCAGCTTGGGCTCAGGGTCGCCCTACGAGCAGTACTTC,CASSLGSGSPYEQYF
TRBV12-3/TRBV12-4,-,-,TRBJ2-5,TGTGCCAGCAGTTCGACGTTGTACCAAGAGACCCAGTACTTC,CASSSTLYQETQYF
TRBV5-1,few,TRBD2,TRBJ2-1,TGCGCCAGCAGCCGGACCTTAGCGGGGTATGACAATGAGCAGTTCTTC,CASSRTLAGYDNEQFF
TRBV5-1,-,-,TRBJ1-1,TGCGCCAGCAGCTTAGAGCAAAACTCCCTATTGTACACTGAAGCTTTCTTT,CASSLEQNSLLYTEAFF
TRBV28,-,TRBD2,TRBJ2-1,TGTGCCACACAAGAACTAGCGTCTTACAATGAGCAGTTCTTC,CATQELASYNEQFF
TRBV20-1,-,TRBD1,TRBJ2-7,TGCAGTGCTTACCGGGACAGAACCTACGAGCAGTACTTC,CSAYRDRTYEQYF
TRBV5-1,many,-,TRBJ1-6,TGCGCCAGCAGCCTGTCAGCCAGCTCCTATAATTCACCCCTCCACTTT,CASSLSASSYNSPLHF
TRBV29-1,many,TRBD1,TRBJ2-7,TGCAGCGTTCGCGACAGGGGGCTCGAGCAGTACTTC,CSVRDRGLEQYF
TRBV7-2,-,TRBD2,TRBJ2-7,TGTGCCAGCAGCTTAGAGCTGGGGAGGGGCGAGCAGTACTTC,CASSLELGRGEQYF
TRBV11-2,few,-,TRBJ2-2,TGTGCCAGCAGCGCCTCCGGGTCCCGACCGTCCGGGGAGCTGTTTTTT,CASSASGSRPSGELFF
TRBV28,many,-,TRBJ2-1,TGTGCCAGCAGTTTTACGATGACAGGACGGAAGCAGTTCTTC,CASSFTMTGRKQFF
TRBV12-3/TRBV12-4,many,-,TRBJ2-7,TGTGCCAGCACCTCACCAGGCATCTCCTACGAGCAGTACTTC,CASTSPGISYEQYF
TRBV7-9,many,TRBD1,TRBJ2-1,TGTGCCAGCAGCCCACGACAGGGTCACGTCTCCTACAATGAGCAGTTCTTC,CASSPRQGHVSYNEQFF
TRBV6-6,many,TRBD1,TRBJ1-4,TGTGCCAGCAGTTACTCGAAGCAGGGGGGCGGAAAACTGTTTTTT,CASSYSKQGGGKLFF
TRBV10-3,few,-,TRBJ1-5,TGTGCCATCAGGGGGGACGGACAGCCCCAGCATTTT,CAIRGDGQPQHF
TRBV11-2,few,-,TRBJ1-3,TGTGCCAGCAGCATACTGGCCGGCATTCTCTCTGGAAACACCATATATTTT,CASSILAGILSGNTIYF
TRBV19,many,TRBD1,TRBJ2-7,TGTGCCAGTAGTAAACCGGGACAGGGCTACGAGCAGTACTTC,CASSKPGQGYEQYF
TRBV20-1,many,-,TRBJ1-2,TGCAGTGCTAGAGGCCCGGACTATGGCTACACCTTC,CSARGPDYGYTF
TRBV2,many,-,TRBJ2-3,TGTGCCAGCAGAACAGGACAGTTACTAAGCACAGATACGCAGTATTTT,CASRTGQLLSTDTQYF
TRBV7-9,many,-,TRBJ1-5,TGTGCCAGCAGCCCGTACAGGGACAATCAGCCCCAGCATTTT,CASSPYRDNQPQHF
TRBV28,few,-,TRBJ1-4,TGTGCCAGCAGTACCTCGCTGTCAACTAATGAAAAACTGTTTTTT,CASSTSLSTNEKLFF
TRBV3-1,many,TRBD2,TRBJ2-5,TGTGCCAGCAGCCAAAGAACTAGCGTTCAAGAGACCCAGTACTTC,CASSQRTSVQETQYF
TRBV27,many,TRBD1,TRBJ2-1,TGTGCCAGCAGTACCTATAGACAGGGGGCCTATGAGCAGTTCTTC,CASSTYRQGAYEQFF
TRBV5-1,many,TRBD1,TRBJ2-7,TGCGCCAGCAGCCCCGTTCCCGGGACAGAATACGAGCAGTACTTC,CASSPVPGTEYEQYF
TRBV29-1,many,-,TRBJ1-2,TGCAGCGTTGAAGAAGGCACCCCTAACTATGGCTACACCTTC,CSVEEGTPNYGYTF
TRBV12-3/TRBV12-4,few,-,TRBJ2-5,TGTGCCAGCAGTTTAGGCGTGGAGACCCAGTACTTC,CASSLGVETQYF
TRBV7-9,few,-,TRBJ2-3,TGTGCCAGCAGCTTAACGGGAGTGGATACGCAGTATTTT,CASSLTGVDTQYF
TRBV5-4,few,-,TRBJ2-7,TGTGCCAGCAGCTGGGGTCTTGGGAACGAGCAGTACTTC,CASSWGLGNEQYF
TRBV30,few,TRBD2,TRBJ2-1,TGTGCCTGGAGACTAGCGGGGCCAAGTGAGCAGTTCTTC,CAWRLAGPSEQFF
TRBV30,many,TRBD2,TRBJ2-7,TGTGCCTGGAGTAGACTAGCGGGGGGACACGAGCAGTACTTC,CAWSRLAGGHEQYF
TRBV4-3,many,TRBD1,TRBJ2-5,TGCGCCAGCAGCCAGAGGACAGGGAGCCAAGAGACCCAGTACTTC,CASSQRTGSQETQYF
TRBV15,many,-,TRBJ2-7,TGTGCCACCAGTGGACAGTCCTACGAGCAGTACTTC,CATSGQSYEQYF
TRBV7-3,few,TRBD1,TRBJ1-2,TGTGCCAGCAGCGAGGGACAGCTTAACTATGGCTACACCTTC,CASSEGQLNYGYTF
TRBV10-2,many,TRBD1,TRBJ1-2,TGCGCCAGCAGTGAATCGACAGGGAACTATGGCTACACCTTC,CASSESTGNYGYTF
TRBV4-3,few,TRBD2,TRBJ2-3,TGCGCCAGCAGCCAAGATCTCAGCGGGGGGGCAGGAGATACGCAGTATTTT,CASSQDLSGGAGDTQYF
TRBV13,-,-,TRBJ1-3,TGTGCCAGCAGCTTATCAGACAGTAGCCGAAACACCATATATTTT,CASSLSDSSRNTIYF
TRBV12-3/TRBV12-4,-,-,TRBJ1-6,TGTGCCAGCAGTTTCAGGGACGCATCTAATTCACCCCTCCACTTT,CASSFRDASNSPLHF